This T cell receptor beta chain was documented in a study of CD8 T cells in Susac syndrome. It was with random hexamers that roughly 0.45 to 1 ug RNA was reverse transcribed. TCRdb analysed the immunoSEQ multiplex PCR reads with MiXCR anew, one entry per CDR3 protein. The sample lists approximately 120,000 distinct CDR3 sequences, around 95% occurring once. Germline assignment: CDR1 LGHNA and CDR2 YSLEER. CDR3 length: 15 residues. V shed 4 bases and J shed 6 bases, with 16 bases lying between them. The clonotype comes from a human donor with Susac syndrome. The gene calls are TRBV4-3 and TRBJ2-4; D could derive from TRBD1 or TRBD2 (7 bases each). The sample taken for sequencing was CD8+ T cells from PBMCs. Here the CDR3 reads CASSPGGGVGNIQYF. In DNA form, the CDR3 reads TGCGCCAGCAGCCCAGGGGGAGGGGTAGGAAACATTCAGTACTTC.